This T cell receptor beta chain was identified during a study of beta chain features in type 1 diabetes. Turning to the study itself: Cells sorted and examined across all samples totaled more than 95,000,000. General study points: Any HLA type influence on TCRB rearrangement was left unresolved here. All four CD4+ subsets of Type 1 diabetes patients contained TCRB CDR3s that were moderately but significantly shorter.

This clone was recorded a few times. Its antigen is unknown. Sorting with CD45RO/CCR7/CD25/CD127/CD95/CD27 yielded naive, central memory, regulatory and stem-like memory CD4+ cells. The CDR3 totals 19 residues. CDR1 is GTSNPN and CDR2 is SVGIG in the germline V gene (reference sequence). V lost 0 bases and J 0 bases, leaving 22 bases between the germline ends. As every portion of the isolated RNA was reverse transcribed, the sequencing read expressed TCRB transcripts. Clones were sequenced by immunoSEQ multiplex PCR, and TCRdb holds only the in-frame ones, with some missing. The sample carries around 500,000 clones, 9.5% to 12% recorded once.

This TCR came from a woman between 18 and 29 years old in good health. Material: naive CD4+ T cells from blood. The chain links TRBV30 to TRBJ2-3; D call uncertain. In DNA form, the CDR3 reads TGTGCCTGGAGTGTACACCGCGTGACTTCTTTAACTAGCACAGATACGCAGTATTTT. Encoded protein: CAWSVHRVTSLTSTDTQYF.